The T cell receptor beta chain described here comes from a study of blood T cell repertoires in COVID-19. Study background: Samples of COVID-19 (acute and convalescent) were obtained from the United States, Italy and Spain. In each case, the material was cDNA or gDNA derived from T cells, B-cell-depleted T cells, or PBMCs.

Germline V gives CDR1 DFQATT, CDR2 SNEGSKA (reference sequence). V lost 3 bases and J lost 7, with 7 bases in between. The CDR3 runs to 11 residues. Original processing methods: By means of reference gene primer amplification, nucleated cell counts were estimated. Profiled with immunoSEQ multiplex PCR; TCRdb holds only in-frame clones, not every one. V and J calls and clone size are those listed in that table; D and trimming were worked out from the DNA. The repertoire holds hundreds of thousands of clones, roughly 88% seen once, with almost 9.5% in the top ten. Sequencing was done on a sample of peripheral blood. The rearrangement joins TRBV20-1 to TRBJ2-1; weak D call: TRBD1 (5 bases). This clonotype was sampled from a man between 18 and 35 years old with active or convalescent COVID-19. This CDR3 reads CSASRGNEQFF. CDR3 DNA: TGCAGTGCTAGTAGGGGTAATGAGCAGTTCTTC.